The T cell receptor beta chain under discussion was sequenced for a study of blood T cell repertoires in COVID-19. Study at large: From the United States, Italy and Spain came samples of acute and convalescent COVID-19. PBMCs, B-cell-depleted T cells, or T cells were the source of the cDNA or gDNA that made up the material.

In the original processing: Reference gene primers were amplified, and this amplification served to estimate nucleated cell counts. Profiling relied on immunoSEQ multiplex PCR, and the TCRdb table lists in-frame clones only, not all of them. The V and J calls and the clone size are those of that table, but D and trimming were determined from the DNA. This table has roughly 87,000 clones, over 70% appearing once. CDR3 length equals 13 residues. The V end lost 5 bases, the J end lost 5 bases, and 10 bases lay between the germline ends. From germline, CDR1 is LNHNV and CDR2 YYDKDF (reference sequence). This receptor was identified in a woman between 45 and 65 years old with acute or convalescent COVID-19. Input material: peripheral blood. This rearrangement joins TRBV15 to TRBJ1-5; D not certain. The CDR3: CATSLKEDQPQHF. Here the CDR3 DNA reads TGTGCCACCAGCCTTAAGGAGGATCAGCCCCAGCATTTT.